These T cell receptor beta chains were read from a single sample in a study of cytomegalovirus exposure and HLA in healthy donors. Sequencing was performed with immunoSEQ multiplex PCR; in TCRdb, only in-frame clones are kept and a portion is missing. The sample yields about 160,000 clones, less than 90% seen once. The sample comprised PBMCs. The receptors were sampled from a man between 45 and 60 years old in good health and CMV-seropositive. CDR3s include the opening cysteine and the closing phenylalanine or tryptophan. The D gene is left open where the match is weak. Clone size, where shown, is once, few, many, or a class for clones that have expanded.

J: TRBJ2-5
length: 13
D: .
size: .
V: TRBV30
DNA: TGTGCCTGGAGTTTGCTAGTCGGAGAGACCCAGTACTTC
CDR3: CAWSLLVGETQYF

J: TRBJ2-7
length: 13
D: TRBD1
size: .
V: TRBV28
DNA: TGTGCCAGCACGGACAGGAGTACCTACGAGCAGTACTTC
CDR3: CASTDRSTYEQYF

J: TRBJ1-6
length: 15
D: .
size: .
V: TRBV30
DNA: TGTGCCTGGAGTGTACGACTGTATGATAATTCACCCCTCCACTTT
CDR3: CAWSVRLYDNSPLHF

J: TRBJ2-7
length: 12
D: TRBD1
size: .
V: TRBV13
DNA: TGTGCCAGCAGCTTGGACAGGCGCGAGCAGTACTTC
CDR3: CASSLDRREQYF

J: TRBJ2-6
length: 17
D: TRBD1
size: .
V: TRBV27
DNA: TGTGCCAGCAGTTTACTGGACAGGGGTTCTGGGGCCAACGTCCTGACTTTC
CDR3: CASSLLDRGSGANVLTF

J: TRBJ2-7
length: 16
D: TRBD1
size: .
V: TRBV19
DNA: TGTGCCGCTTCAACGCCGGGACAGGGTGACCCTTACGAGCAGTACTTC
CDR3: CAASTPGQGDPYEQYF

J: TRBJ1-6
length: 15
D: TRBD1
size: .
V: TRBV18
DNA: TGTGCCAGCTCACTACGGACAGGGGATAATTCACCCCTCCACTTT
CDR3: CASSLRTGDNSPLHF

J: TRBJ1-2
length: 13
D: TRBD1
size: once
V: TRBV27
DNA: TGTGCCAGCACCTCGGACAGGGTGGATGGCTACACCTTC
CDR3: CASTSDRVDGYTF

J: TRBJ1-6
length: 15
D: TRBD1
size: .
V: TRBV25-1
DNA: TGTGCCAGCAGTATCTCCAGACAGGGGAATTCACCCCTCCACTTT
CDR3: CASSISRQGNSPLHF

J: TRBJ2-5
length: 14
D: .
size: .
V: TRBV7-3
DNA: TGTGCCAGCAGCTTAACGAAAGGGGAAGAGACCCAGTACTTC
CDR3: CASSLTKGEETQYF

J: TRBJ1-2
length: 14
D: .
size: .
V: TRBV18
DNA: TGTGCCAGCTCACCTCCGGGGGGATTAACTGGCTACACCTTC
CDR3: CASSPPGGLTGYTF

J: TRBJ2-2
length: 16
D: TRBD2
size: .
V: TRBV4-1
DNA: TGCGCCAGCAGCCTACTAGCGGGAGTAACCCCCGGGGAGCTGTTTTTT
CDR3: CASSLLAGVTPGELFF

J: TRBJ2-1
length: 15
D: TRBD1
size: .
V: TRBV6-6
DNA: TGTGCCAGCAGCCAAGGACAGGGGTCGTTCAATGAGCAGTTCTTC
CDR3: CASSQGQGSFNEQFF

J: TRBJ2-1
length: 13
D: .
size: few
V: TRBV19
DNA: TGTGCCAGTAGTATAACCCGACTTAATGAGCAGTTCTTC
CDR3: CASSITRLNEQFF

J: TRBJ1-1
length: 15
D: TRBD1
size: .
V: TRBV27
DNA: TGTGCCAGCAGGTCCGGGACAGGGGGGATCACTGAAGCTTTCTTT
CDR3: CASRSGTGGITEAFF

J: TRBJ2-7
length: 16
D: TRBD1
size: .
V: TRBV6-1
DNA: TGTGCCAGCAGTGAAGCGATCGGGACAGGGGCCTACGAGCAGTACTTC
CDR3: CASSEAIGTGAYEQYF

J: TRBJ1-1
length: 14
D: .
size: .
V: TRBV5-1
DNA: TGCGCCAGCAGGACCAGGGGAAAGAACACTGAAGCTTTCTTT
CDR3: CASRTRGKNTEAFF

J: TRBJ2-5
length: 11
D: .
size: .
V: TRBV10-1
DNA: TGCGCCAGCAGCGTAGTAGAGACCCAGTACTTC
CDR3: CASSVVETQYF

J: TRBJ2-1
length: 13
D: TRBD2
size: .
V: TRBV4-1
DNA: TGCGCCAGCAGCCAAGAGCTGCTAGCGGGCGGGTTCTTC
CDR3: CASSQELLAGGFF

J: TRBJ2-6
length: 15
D: .
size: .
V: TRBV30
DNA: TGTGCCTGGCAGACAGTGAAGGGGGGGGCCAACGTCCTGACTTTC
CDR3: CAWQTVKGGANVLTF

J: TRBJ1-1
length: 17
D: .
size: .
V: TRBV5-1
DNA: TGCGCCAGCAGCTTGGGGGTAGAGGTTGGGAGGAACACTGAAGCTTTCTTT
CDR3: CASSLGVEVGRNTEAFF

J: TRBJ2-1
length: 14
D: .
size: .
V: TRBV28
DNA: TGTGCCAGCAGTTTATGGGGGGGAAACAATGAGCAGTTCTTC
CDR3: CASSLWGGNNEQFF

J: TRBJ1-2
length: 15
D: .
size: .
V: TRBV5-6
DNA: TGTGCCAGCAGCTTGGATTACTGGGGGACTGGAGGCTACACCTTC
CDR3: CASSLDYWGTGGYTF

J: TRBJ2-1
length: 11
D: .
size: .
V: TRBV4-1
DNA: TGCGCCAGCAGCCAATCCCGTGAGCAGTTCTTC
CDR3: CASSQSREQFF

J: TRBJ2-7
length: 13
D: .
size: .
V: TRBV30
DNA: TGTGCCTGGAATTGGGGGCGCTCCTACGAGCAGTACTTC
CDR3: CAWNWGRSYEQYF

J: TRBJ1-1
length: 15
D: TRBD1
size: .
V: TRBV6-5
DNA: TGTGCCAGCAGTTATAACAGGGGGGTGAACACTGAAGCTTTCTTT
CDR3: CASSYNRGVNTEAFF

J: TRBJ1-2
length: 13
D: .
size: .
V: TRBV30
DNA: TGTGCCTGGAACCTTGTGGAGCCATATGGCTACACCTTC
CDR3: CAWNLVEPYGYTF

J: TRBJ1-5
length: 13
D: .
size: .
V: TRBV28
DNA: TGTGCCAGCAACAGAGATAGCAATCAGCCCCAGCATTTT
CDR3: CASNRDSNQPQHF

J: TRBJ2-1
length: 14
D: .
size: .
V: TRBV5-4
DNA: TGTGCCAGCAGCGGAACAGGCTCCTACAATGAGCAGTTCTTC
CDR3: CASSGTGSYNEQFF

J: TRBJ2-4
length: 17
D: TRBD2
size: .
V: TRBV28
DNA: TGTGCCAGCAGTTTGGTGGTAGCGGGAGGGCCCGGAAACATTCAGTACTTC
CDR3: CASSLVVAGGPGNIQYF

J: TRBJ1-2
length: 14
D: .
size: .
V: TRBV4-2
DNA: TGTGCCAGCAGCCAAGGCGGGACCGCCTATGGCTACACCTTC
CDR3: CASSQGGTAYGYTF